This paragraph covers one T cell receptor beta chain sequence. Its specificity is unknown. This CDR3 is 11 amino acids long. Trimming took 4 bases from V and 9 from J; bases not matched to a gene: 3. The germline gives CDR1 SGHTA, CDR2 FQGNSA. This sample was included in a study of cytomegalovirus exposure and HLA in healthy donors. General study points: The study found most TCR sequences rare, yet found some public TCRs in many donors. Among TCR beta chains, those listed as cytomegalovirus-associated numbered over 150. The likely origin of a cluster of highly shared sequence variants was a sequencing artifact.

The PCR had 60 Vbeta and 13 Jbeta primers. Here immunoSEQ multiplex PCR was the method, and the copy in TCRdb shows in-frame clones only, minus some. The repertoire holds hundreds of thousands of clones, with 70% to 85% as singletons. The receptor's source is a woman between 35 and 50 years old in good health and CMV-seronegative. The sample comprised PBMCs. The gene calls are TRBV7-2 and TRBJ2-7; 7 bases agree with TRBD1. CDR3 in DNA: TGTGCCAGCAGCTCCCGGACAGGGCAGTACTTC. This encodes CASSSRTGQYF.